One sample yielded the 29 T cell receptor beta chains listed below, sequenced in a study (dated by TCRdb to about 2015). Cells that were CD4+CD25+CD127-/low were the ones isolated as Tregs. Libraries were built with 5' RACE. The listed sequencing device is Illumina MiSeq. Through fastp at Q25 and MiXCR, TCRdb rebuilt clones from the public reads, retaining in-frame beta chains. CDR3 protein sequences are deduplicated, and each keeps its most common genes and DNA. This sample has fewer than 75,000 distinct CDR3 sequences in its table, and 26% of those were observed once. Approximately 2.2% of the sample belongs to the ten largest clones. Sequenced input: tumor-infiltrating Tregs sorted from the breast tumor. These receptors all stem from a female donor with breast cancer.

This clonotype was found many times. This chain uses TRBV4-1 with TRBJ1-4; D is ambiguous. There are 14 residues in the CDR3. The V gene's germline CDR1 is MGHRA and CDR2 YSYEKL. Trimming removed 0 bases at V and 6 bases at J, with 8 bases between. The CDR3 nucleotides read TGCGCCAGCAGCCAAGATCTTGAAGATGAAAAACTGTTTTTT. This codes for CASSQDLEDEKLFF.

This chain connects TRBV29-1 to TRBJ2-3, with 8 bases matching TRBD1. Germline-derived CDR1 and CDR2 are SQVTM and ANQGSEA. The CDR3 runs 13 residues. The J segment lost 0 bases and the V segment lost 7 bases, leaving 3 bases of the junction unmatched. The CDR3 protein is CSGTGGSTDTQYF. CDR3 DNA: TGCAGCGGTACAGGGGGGAGCACAGATACGCAGTATTTT.

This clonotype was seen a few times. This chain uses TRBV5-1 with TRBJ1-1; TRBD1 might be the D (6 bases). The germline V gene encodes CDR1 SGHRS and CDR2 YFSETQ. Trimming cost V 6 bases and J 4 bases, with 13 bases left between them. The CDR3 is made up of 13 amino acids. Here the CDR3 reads CASKLGGATEAFF. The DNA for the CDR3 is TGCGCCAGCAAGCTTGGGGGGGCCACTGAAGCTTTCTTT.

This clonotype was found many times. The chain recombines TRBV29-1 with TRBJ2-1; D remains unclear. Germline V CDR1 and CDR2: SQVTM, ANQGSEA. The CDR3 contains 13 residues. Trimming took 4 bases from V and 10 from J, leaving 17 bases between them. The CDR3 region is CSVAGSRLGEQFF. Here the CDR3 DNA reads TGCAGCGTTGCCGGTAGTCGGCTTGGGGAGCAGTTCTTC.

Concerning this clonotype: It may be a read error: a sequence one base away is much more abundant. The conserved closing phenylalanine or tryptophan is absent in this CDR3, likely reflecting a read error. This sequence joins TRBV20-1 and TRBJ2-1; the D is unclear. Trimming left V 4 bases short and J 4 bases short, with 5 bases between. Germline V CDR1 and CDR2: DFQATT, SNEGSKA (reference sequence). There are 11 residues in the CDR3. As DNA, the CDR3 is TGCAGTGCTACCGTTTACAATGAGCAGTTCTCC. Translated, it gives CSATVYNEQFS.

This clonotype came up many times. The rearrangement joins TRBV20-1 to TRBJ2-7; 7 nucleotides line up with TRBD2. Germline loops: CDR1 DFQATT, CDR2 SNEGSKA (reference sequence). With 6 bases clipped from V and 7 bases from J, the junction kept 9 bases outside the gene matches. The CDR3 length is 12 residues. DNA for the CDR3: TGCAGTGCCGGACTAGTATCGGGAGAGCAGTACTTC. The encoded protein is CSAGLVSGEQYF.

CDR3 in amino acids: CASSESGTGAHEQYF. The CDR3 DNA reads TGTGCCAGCAGTGAGTCCGGGACAGGGGCCCACGAGCAGTACTTC. This rearrangement joins TRBV2 to TRBJ2-7, with 10 bases that match TRBD1. This CDR3 region has 15 residues. The trim removed 3 bases at V and 5 bases at J, leaving 7 bases unmatched. Germline V lookup: CDR1 SNHLY, CDR2 FYNNEI.

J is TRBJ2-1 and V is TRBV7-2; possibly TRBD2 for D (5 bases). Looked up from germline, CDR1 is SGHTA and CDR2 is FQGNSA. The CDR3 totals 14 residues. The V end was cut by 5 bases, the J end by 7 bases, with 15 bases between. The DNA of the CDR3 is TGTGCCAGCAGCCGCCGGGGAGAGTGGAATGAGCAGTTCTTC. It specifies CASSRRGEWNEQFF.

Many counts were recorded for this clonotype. The DNA for the CDR3 is TGTGCCAGCAGCTTCTTCTCTGGGGCCAACGTCCTGACTTTC. Protein product: CASSFFSGANVLTF. The V call is TRBV7-9, the J call TRBJ2-6, with D unresolved. Between the trimmed V and J ends, which lost 3 bases and 0 bases, there was a span of 3 bases. Germline V gene lookup returns CDR1 SEHNR and CDR2 FQNEAQ (reference sequence). The CDR3 totals 14 residues.

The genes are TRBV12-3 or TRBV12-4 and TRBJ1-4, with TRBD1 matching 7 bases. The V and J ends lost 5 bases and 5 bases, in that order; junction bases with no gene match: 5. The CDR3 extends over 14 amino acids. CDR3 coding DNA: TGTGCCAGCAGTCGGACCAGGGGGAATGAAAAACTGTTTTTT. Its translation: CASSRTRGNEKLFF.

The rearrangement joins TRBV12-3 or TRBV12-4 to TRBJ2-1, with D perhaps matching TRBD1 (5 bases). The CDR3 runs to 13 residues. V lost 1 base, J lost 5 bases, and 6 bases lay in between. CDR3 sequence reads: CASSLVQDNEQFF. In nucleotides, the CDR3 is TGTGCCAGCAGTTTAGTACAGGACAATGAGCAGTTCTTC.

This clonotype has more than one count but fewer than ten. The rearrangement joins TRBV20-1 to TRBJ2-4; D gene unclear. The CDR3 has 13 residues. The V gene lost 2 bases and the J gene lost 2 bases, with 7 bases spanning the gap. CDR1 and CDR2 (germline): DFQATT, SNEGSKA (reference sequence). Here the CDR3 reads CSARQVSKNIQYF. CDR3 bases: TGCAGTGCTAGACAGGTTTCCAAAAACATTCAGTACTTC.

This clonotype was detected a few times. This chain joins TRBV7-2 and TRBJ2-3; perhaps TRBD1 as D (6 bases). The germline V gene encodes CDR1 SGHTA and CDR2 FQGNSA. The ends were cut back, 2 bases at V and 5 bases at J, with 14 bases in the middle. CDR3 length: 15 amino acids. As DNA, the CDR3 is TGTGCCAGCAGCTTAAGGGGGACCGGAGTAGATACGCAGTATTTT. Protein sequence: CASSLRGTGVDTQYF.

The CDR3 spells CASSPSREEYGYTF. CDR3 in DNA: TGTGCCAGCTCACCAAGTAGGGAAGAGTATGGCTACACCTTC. This chain uses TRBV18 with TRBJ1-2; D ambiguous. The CDR3 extends over 14 amino acids. Germline V CDR1 and CDR2: KGHSH, LQKENI. With 2 bases removed from V and 5 bases from J, the gap between germline ends came to 12 bases.

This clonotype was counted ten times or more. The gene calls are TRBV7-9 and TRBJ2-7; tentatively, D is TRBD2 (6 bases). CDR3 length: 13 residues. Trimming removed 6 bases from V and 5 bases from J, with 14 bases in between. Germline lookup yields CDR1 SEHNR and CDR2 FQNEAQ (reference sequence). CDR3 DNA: TGTGCCAGCAGTTCGTCGGGGGTAAACGAGCAGTACTTC. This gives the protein CASSSSGVNEQYF.

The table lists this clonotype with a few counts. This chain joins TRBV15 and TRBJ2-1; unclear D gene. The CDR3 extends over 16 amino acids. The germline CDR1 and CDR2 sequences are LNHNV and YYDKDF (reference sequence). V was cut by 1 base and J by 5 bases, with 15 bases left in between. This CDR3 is CATSRGTEYYHNEQFF. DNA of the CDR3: TGTGCCACCAGCAGAGGAACAGAGTATTACCACAATGAGCAGTTCTTC.

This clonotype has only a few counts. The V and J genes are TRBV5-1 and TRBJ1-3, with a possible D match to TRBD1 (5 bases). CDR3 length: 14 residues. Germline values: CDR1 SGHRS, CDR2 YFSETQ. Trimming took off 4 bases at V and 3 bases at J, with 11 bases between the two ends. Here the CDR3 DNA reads TGCGCCAGCAGCCCCGACAGTTTTGGAAACACCATATATTTT. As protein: CASSPDSFGNTIYF. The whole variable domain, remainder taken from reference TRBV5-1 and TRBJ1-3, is KAGVTQTPRYLIKTRGQQVTLSCSPISGHRSVSWYQQTPGQGLQFLFEYFSETQRNKGNFPGRFSGRQFSNSRSEMNVSTLELGDSALYLCASSPDSFGNTIYFGEGSWLTVV.

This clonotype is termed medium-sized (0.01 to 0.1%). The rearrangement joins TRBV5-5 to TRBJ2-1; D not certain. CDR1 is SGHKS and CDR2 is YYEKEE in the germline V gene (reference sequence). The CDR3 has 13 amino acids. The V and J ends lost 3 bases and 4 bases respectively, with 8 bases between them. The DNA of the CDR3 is TGTGCCAGCAGCTCGGGTCTTTACAATGAGCAGTTCTTC. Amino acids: CASSSGLYNEQFF. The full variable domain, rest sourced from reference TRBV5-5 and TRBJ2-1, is DAGVTQSPTHLIKTRGQQVTLRCSPISGHKSVSWYQQVLGQGPQFIFQYYEKEERGRGNFPDRFSARQFPNYSSELNVNALLLGDSALYLCASSSGLYNEQFFGPGTRLTVL.

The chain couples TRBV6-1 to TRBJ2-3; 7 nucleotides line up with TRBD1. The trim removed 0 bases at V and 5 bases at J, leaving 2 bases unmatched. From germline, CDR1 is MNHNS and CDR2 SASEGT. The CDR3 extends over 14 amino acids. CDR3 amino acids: CASSEASGGDTQYF. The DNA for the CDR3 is TGTGCCAGCAGTGAAGCATCAGGGGGAGATACGCAGTATTTT.

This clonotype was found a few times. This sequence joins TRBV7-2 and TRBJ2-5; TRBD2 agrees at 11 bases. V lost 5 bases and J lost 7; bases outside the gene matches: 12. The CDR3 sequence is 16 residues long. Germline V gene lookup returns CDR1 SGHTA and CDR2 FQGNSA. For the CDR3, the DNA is TGTGCCAGCAGCGGCCTAGCGGGGGGACGGGGGAGGACCCAGTACTTC. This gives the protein CASSGLAGGRGRTQYF.

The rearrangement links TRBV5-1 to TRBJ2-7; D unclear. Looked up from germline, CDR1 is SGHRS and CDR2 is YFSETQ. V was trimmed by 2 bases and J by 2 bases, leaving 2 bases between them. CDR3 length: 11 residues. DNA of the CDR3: TGCGCCAGCAGCTTTACCTACGAGCAGTACTTC. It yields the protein CASSFTYEQYF.

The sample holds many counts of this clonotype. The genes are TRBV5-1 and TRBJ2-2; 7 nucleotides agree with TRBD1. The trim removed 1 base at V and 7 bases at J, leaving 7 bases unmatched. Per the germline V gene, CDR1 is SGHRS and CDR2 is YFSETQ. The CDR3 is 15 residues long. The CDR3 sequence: CASSLKQGVIGELFF. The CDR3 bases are TGCGCCAGCAGCTTGAAGCAGGGGGTTATCGGGGAGCTGTTTTTT.

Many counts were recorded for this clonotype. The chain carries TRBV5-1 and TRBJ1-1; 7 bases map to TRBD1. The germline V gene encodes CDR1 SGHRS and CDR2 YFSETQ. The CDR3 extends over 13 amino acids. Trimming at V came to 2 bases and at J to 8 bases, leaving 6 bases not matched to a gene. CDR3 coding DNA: TGCGCCAGCAGCTTTACGACAGGGAACGAAGCTTTCTTT. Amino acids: CASSFTTGNEAFF.

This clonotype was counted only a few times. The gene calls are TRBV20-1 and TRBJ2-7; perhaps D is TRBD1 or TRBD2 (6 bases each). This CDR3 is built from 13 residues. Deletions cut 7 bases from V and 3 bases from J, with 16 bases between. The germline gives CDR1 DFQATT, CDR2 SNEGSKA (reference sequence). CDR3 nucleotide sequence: TGCAGTGTAGGGGGGACGGGGATCTACGAGCAGTACTTC. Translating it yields CSVGGTGIYEQYF.

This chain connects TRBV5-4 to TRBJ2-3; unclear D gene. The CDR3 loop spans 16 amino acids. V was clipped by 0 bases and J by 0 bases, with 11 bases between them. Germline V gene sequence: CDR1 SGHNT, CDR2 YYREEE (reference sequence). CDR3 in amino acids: CASSLAGRSSTDTQYF. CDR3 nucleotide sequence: TGTGCCAGCAGCTTGGCCGGGCGGTCAAGCACAGATACGCAGTATTTT.

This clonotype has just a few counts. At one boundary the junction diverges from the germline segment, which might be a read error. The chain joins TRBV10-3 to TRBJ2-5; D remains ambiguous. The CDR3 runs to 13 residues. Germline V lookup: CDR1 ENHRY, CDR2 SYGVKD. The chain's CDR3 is CAVSESTGQTQYF. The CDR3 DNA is TGTGCCGTCAGTGAGTCTACCGGGCAGACCCAGTACTTC.

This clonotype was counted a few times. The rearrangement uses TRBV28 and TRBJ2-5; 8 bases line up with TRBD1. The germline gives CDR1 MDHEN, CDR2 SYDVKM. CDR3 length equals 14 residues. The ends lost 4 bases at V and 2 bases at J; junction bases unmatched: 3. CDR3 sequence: CASSYDRGQETQYF. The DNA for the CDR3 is TGTGCCAGCAGTTACGACAGGGGTCAAGAGACCCAGTACTTC.

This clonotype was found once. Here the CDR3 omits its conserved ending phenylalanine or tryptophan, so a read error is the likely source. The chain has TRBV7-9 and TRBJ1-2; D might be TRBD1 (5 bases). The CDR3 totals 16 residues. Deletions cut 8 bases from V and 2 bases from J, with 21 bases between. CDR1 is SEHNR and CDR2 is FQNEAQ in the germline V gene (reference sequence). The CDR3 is CASGPILTVPNYGYTS. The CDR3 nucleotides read TGTGCCAGCGGCCCTATCTTGACAGTCCCCAACTATGGCTACACCTCC.

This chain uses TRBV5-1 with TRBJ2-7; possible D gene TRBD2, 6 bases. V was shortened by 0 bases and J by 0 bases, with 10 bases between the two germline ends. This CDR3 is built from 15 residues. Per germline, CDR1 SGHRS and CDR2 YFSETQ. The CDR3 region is CASSLDFSGSYEQYF. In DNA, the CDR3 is TGCGCCAGCAGCTTGGATTTTAGCGGCTCCTACGAGCAGTACTTC.